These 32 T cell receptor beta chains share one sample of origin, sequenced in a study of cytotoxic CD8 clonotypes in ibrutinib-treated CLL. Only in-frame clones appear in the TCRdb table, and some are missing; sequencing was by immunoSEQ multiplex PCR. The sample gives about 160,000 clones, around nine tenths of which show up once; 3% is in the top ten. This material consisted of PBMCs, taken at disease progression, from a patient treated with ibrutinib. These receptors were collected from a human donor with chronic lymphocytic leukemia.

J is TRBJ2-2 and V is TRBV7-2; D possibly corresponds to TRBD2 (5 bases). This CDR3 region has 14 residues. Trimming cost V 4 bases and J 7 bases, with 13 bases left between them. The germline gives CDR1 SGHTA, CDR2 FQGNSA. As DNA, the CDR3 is TGTGCCAGCAGCTGGACTCCTGCTGGCGGGGAGCTGTTTTTT. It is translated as CASSWTPAGGELFF. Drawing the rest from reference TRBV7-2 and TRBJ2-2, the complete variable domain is GAGVSQSPSNKVTEKGKDVELRCDPISGHTALYWYRQSLGQGLEFLIYFQGNSAPDKSGLPSDRFSAERTGGSVSTLTIQRTQQEDSAVYLCASSWTPAGGELFFGEGSRLTVL.

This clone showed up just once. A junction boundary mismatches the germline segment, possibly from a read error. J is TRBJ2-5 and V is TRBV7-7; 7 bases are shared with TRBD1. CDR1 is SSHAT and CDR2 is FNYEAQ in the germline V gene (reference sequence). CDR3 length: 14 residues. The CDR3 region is CASSLQGNGETQYF. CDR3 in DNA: TGTGCTAGCAGCTTACAGGGGAATGGAGAGACCCAGTACTTC.

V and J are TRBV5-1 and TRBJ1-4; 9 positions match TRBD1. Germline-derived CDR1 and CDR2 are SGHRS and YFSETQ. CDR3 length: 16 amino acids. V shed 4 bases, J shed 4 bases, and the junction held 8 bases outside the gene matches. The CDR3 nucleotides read TGCGCCAGCAGCACGGGACAGGGTGTTGTTAATGAAAAACTGTTTTTT. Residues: CASSTGQGVVNEKLFF.

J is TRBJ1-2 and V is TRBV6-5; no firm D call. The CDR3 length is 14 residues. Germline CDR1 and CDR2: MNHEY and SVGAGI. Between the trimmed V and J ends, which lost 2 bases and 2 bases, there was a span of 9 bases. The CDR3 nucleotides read TGTGCCAGCAGTTACCGCTGGGGAAACTATGGCTACACCTTC. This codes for CASSYRWGNYGYTF.

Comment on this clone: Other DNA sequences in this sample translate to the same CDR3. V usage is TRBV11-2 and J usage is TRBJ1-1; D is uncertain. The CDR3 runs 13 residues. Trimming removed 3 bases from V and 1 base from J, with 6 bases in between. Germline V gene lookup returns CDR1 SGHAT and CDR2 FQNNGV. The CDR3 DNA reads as TGTGCCAGCAGCTTCGGACGGAACACTGAAGCTTTCTTT. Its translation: CASSFGRNTEAFF.

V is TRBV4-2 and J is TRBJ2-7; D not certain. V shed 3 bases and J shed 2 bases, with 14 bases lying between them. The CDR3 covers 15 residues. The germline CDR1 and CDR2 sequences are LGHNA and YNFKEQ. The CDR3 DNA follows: TGTGCCAGCAGCCAGTCCCATGGTTGGACCTACGAGCAGTACTTC. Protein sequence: CASSQSHGWTYEQYF.

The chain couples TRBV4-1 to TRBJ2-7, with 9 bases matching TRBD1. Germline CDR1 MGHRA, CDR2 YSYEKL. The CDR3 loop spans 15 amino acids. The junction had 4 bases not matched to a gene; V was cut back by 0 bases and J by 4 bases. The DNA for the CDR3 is TGCGCCAGCAGCCAAGAGGGACAGGGAGCGTACGAGCAGTACTTC. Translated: CASSQEGQGAYEQYF.

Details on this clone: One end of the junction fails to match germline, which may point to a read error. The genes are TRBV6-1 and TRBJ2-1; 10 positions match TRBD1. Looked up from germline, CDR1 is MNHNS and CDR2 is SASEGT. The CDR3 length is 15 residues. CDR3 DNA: TGTGCCAGCAGTGCGACAGGGGGCTCCTTCAATGAGCAGTTCTTC. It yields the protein CASSATGGSFNEQFF.

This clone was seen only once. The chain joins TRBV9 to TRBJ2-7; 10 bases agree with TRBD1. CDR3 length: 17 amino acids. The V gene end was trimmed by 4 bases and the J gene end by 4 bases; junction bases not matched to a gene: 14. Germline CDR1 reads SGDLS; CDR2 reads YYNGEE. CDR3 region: CASSRGTGTGVSYEQYF. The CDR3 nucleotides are TGTGCCAGCAGCAGGGGGACCGGGACAGGGGTAAGTTACGAGCAGTACTTC.

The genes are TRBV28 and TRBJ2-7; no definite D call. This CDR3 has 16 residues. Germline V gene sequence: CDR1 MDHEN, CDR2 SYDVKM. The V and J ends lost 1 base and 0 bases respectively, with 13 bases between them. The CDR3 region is CASSLSHYPSSYEQYF. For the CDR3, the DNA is TGTGCCAGCAGTTTATCCCACTACCCGAGCTCCTACGAGCAGTACTTC.

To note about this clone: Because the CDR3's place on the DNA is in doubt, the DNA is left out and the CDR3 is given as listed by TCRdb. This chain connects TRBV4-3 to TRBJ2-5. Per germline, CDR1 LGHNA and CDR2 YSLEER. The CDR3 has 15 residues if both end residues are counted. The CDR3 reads CASSQGLRAGETQYF.

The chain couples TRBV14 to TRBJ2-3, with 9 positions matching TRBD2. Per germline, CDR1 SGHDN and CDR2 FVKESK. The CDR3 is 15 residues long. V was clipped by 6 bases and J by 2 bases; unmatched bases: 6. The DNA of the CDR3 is TGTGCCAGCAGGGGTAGCGGGAGTACCACAGATACGCAGTATTTT. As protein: CASRGSGSTTDTQYF. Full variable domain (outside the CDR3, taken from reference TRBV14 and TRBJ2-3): EAGVTQFPSHSVIEKGQTVTLRCDPISGHDNLYWYRRVMGKEIKFLLHFVKESKQDESGMPNNRFLAERTGGTYSTLKVQPAELEDSGVYFCASRGSGSTTDTQYFGPGTRLTVL.

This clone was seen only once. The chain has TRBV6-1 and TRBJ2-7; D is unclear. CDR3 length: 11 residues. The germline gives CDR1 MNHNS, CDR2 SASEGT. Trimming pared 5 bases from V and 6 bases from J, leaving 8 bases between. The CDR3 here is CASSHYLEQYF. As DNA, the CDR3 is TGTGCCAGCAGTCACTATCTCGAGCAGTACTTC.

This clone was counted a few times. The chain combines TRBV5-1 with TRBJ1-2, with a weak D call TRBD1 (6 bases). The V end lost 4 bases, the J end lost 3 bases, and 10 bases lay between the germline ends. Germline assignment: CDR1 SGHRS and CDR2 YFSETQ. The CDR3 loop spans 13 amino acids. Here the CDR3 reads CASSRGADYGYTF. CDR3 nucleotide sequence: TGCGCCAGCAGCCGGGGGGCAGACTATGGCTACACCTTC.

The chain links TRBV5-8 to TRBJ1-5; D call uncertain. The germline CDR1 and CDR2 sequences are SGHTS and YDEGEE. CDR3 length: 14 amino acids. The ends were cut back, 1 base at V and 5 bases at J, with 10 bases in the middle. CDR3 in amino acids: CASSLFTAHQPQHF. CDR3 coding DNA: TGTGCCAGCAGCTTGTTTACAGCACATCAGCCCCAGCATTTT.

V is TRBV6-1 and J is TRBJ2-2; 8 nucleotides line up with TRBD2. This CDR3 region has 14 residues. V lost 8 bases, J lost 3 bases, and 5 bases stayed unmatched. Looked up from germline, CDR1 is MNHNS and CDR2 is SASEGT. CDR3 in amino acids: CASPREGDTGELFF. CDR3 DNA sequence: TGTGCCAGCCCCCGGGAGGGGGACACCGGGGAGCTGTTTTTT.

This CDR3 is CASSLSEKLFF. The CDR3 coding sequence is TGTGCCAGCAGTCTCTCCGAAAAACTGTTTTTT. The chain uses TRBV6-1 and TRBJ1-4; D unclear. V lost 5 bases and J 8 bases, leaving 6 bases between the germline ends. In germline, CDR1 is MNHNS, CDR2 SASEGT. The length of the CDR3 is 11 residues.

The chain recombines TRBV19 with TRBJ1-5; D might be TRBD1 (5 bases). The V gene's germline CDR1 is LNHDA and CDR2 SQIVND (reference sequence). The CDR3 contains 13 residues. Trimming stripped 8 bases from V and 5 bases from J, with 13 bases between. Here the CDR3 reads CASHGTTHQPQHF. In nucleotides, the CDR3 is TGTGCCAGTCATGGGACGACGCATCAGCCCCAGCATTTT.

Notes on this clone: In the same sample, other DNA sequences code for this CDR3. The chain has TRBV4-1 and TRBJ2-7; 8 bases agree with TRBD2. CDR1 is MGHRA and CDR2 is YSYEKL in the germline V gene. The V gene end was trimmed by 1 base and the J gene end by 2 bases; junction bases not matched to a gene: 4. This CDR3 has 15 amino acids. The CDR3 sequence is CASSQASGQTYEQYF. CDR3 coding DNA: TGCGCCAGCAGCCAAGCTAGCGGGCAAACCTACGAGCAGTACTTC.

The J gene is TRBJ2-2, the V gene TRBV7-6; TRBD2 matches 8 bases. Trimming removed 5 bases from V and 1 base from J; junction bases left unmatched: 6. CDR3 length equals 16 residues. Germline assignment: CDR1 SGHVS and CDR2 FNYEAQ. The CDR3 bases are TGTGCCAGCAGCGTCGGACTAGCAGTGAACACCGGGGAGCTGTTTTTT. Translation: CASSVGLAVNTGELFF.

CDR3 coding DNA: TGTGCCATCAATGCCGGGACTAGCCCCTACGAGCAGTACTTC. It specifies CAINAGTSPYEQYF. The gene calls are TRBV10-3 and TRBJ2-7, with 9 bases identical to TRBD2. The trim removed 7 bases at V and 2 bases at J, leaving 6 bases unmatched. Germline lookup yields CDR1 ENHRY and CDR2 SYGVKD. CDR3 size: 14 residues.

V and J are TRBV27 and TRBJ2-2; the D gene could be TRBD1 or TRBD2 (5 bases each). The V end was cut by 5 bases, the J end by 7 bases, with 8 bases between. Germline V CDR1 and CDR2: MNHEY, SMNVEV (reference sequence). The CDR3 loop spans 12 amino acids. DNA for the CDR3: TGTGCCAGCAGTGCGAGGGGCGGGGAGCTGTTTTTT. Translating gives CASSARGGELFF.

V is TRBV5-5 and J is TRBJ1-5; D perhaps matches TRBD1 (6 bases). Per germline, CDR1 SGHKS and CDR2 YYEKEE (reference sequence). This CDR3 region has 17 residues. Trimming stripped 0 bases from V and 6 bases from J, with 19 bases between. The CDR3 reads CASSLVVGARFGQPQHF. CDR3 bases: TGTGCCAGCAGCTTGGTTGTGGGGGCTCGGTTCGGTCAGCCCCAGCATTTT.

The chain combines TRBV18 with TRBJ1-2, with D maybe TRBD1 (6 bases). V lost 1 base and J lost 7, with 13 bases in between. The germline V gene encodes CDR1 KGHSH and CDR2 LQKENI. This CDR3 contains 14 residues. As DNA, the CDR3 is TGTGCCAGCTCACCACTCGGCCAGGGGTCTGGCTACACCTTC. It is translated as CASSPLGQGSGYTF.

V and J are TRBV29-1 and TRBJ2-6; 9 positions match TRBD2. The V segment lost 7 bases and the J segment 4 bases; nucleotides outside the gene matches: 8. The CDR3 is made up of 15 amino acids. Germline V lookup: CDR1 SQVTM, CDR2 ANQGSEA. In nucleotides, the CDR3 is TGCAGCGCACCTAGCGGGACCTTGGGGGCCAACGTCCTGACTTTC. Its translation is CSAPSGTLGANVLTF. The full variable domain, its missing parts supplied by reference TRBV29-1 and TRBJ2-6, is SAVISQKPSRDICQRGTSLTIQCQVDSQVTMMFWYRQQPGQSLTLIATANQGSEATYESGFVIDKFPISRPNLTFSTLTVSNMSPEDSSIYLCSAPSGTLGANVLTFGAGSRLTVL.

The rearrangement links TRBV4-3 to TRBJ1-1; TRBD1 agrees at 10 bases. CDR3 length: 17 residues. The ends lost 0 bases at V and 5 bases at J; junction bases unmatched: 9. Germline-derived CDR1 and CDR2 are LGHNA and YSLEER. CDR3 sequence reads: CASSQDRPTGGETEAFF. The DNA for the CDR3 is TGCGCCAGCAGCCAAGATCGTCCGACAGGGGGCGAGACTGAAGCTTTCTTT.

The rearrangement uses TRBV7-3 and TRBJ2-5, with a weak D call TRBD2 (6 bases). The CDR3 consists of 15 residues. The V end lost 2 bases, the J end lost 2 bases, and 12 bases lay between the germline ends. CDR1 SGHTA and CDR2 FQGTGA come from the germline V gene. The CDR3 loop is CASSLRGNVQETQYF. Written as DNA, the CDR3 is TGTGCCAGCAGCTTACGCGGGAACGTTCAAGAGACCCAGTACTTC.

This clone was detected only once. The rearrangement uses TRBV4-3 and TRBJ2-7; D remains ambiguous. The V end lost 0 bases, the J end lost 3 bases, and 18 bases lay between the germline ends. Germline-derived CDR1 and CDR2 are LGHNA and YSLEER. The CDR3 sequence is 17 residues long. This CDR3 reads CASSQDAGQNPFYEQYF. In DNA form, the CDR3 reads TGCGCCAGCAGCCAAGACGCTGGGCAGAATCCTTTCTACGAGCAGTACTTC.

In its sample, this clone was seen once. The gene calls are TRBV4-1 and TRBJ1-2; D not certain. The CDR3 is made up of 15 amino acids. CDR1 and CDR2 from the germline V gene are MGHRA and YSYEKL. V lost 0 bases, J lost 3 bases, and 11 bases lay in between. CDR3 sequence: CASSQDPGLDYGYTF. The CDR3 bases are TGCGCCAGCAGCCAAGATCCGGGGTTGGACTATGGCTACACCTTC.

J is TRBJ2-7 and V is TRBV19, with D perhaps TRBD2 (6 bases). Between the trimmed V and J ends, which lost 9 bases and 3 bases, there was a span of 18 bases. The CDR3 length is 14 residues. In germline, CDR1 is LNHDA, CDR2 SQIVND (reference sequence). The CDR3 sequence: CASSEGGGNYEQYF. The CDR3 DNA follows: TGTGCCAGCTCCGAGGGAGGCGGGAACTACGAGCAGTACTTC.

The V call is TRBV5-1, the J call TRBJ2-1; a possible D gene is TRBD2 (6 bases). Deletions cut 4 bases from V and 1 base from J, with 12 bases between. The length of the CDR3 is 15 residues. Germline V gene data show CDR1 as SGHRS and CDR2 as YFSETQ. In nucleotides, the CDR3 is TGCGCCAGCAGCCGGGGTAGCGGTTCCTACAATGAGCAGTTCTTC. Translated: CASSRGSGSYNEQFF.

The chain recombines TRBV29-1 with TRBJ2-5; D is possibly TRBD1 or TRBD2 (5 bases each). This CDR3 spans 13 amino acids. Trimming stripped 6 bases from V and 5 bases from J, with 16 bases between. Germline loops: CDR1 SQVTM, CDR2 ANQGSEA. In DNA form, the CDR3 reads TGCAGCGTGATCCCGGGGACGAGGGAGACCCAGTACTTC. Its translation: CSVIPGTRETQYF.